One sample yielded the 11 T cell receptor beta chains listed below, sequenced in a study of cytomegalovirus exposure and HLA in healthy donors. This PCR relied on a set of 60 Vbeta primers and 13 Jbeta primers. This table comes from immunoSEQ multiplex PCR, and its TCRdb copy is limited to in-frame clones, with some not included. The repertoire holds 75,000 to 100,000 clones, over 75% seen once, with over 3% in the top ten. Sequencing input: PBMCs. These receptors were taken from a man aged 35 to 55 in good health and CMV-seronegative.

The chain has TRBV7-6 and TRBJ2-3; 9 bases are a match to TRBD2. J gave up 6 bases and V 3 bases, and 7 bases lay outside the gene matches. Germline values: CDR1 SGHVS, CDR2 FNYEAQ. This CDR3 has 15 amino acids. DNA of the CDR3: TGTGCCAGCAGCTTGGGCGGGGGGGCCCCCGATACGCAGTATTTT. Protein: CASSLGGGAPDTQYF.

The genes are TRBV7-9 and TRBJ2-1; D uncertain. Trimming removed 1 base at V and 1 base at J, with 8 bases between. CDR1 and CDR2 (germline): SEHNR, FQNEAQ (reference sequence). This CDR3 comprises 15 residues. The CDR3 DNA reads TGTGCCAGCAGCTTAGTTCTAGGATCCTACAATGAGCAGTTCTTC. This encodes CASSLVLGSYNEQFF.

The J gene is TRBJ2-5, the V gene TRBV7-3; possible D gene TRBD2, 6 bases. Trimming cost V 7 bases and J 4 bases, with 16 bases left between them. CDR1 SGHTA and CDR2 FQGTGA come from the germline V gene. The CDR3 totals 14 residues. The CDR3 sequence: CASTGQGGGETQYF. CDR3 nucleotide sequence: TGTGCCAGCACGGGGCAGGGAGGCGGAGAGACCCAGTACTTC.

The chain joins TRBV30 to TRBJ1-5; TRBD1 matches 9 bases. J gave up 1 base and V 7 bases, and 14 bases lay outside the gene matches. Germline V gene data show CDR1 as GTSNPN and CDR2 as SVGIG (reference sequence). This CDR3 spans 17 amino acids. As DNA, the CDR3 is TGTGCCTACCGACCCGGGACAGGGATGCGGAGCAATCAGCCCCAGCATTTT. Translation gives CAYRPGTGMRSNQPQHF.

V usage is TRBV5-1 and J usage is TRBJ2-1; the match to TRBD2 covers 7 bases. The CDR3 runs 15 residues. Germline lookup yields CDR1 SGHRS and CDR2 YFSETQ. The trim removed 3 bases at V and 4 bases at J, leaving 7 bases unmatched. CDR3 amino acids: CASSSETSPYNEQFF. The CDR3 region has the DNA TGCGCCAGCAGCTCTGAGACTAGCCCTTACAATGAGCAGTTCTTC.

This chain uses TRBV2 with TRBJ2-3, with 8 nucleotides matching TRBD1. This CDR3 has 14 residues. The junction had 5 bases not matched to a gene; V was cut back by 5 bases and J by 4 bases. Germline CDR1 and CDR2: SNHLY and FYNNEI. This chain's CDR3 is CASSPIQGADTQYF. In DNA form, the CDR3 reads TGTGCCAGCAGTCCTATACAGGGGGCAGATACGCAGTATTTT.

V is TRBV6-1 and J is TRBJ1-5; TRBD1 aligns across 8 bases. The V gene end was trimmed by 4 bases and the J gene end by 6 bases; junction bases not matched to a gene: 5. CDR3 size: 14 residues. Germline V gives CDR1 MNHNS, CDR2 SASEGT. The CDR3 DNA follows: TGTGCCAGCAGTGTCGGACAGGGAGGTCAGCCCCAGCATTTT. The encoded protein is CASSVGQGGQPQHF.

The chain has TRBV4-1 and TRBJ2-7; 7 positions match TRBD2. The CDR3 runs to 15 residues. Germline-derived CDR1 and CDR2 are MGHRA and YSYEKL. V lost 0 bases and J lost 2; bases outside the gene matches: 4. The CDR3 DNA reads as TGCGCCAGCAGCCAAGAACGAGCGGGACCCTACGAGCAGTACTTC. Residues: CASSQERAGPYEQYF.

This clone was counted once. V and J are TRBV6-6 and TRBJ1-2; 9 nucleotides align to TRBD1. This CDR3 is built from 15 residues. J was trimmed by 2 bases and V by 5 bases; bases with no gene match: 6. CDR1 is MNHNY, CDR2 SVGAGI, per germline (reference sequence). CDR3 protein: CASSGGQGLNYGYTF. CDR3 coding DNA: TGTGCCAGCAGTGGGGGACAGGGACTAAACTATGGCTACACCTTC.

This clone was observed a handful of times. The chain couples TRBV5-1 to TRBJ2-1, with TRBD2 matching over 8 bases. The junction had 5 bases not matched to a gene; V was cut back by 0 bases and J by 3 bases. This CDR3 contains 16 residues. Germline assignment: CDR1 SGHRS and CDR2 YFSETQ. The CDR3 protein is CASSLASGGHYNEQFF. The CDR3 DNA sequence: TGCGCCAGCAGCTTGGCCTCGGGGGGGCACTACAATGAGCAGTTCTTC.

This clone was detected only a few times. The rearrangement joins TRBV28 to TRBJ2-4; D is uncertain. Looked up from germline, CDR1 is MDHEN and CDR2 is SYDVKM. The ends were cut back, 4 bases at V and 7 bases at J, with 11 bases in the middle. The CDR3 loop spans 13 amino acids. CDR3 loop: CASSSIGRNIQYF. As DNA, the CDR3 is TGTGCCAGCAGTTCCATTGGCAGGAACATTCAGTACTTC.